What follows are 25 T cell receptor beta chains derived from one specimen sequenced in a study of T-cell memory formation after mild COVID-19. TCRdb used MiXCR to reprocess the 5' RACE reads, holding one entry per CDR3 protein. The data hold roughly 170,000 distinct CDR3 sequences, with roughly 23% observed a single time. The sequenced sample consisted of PBMCs or a T cell subset sorted from them (not recorded which). Receptors were obtained from an adult woman who had mild COVID-19 (a few samples of this study predate the infection). Cell type and time point are not known.

This CDR3 is CASSARQGVTYEQYF. The CDR3 DNA reads as TGTGCCAGCAGCGCCCGACAGGGGGTTACCTACGAGCAGTACTTC. This chain links TRBV7-9 with TRBJ2-7, with TRBD1 identical over 9 bases. The CDR3 is made up of 15 amino acids. CDR1 and CDR2 from the germline V gene are SEHNR and FQNEAQ (reference sequence). Losses at the gene ends were 5 bases for V and 2 bases for J; bases not matched to a gene: 7. Combining the CDR3 with reference TRBV7-9 and TRBJ2-7 gives the whole variable domain DTGVSQNPRHKITKRGQNVTFRCDPISEHNRLYWYRQTLGQGPEFLTYFQNEAQLEKSRLLSDRFSAERPKGSFSTLEIQRTEQGDSAMYLCASSARQGVTYEQYFGPGTRLTVT.

This chain links TRBV9 with TRBJ1-2; a weak D match, TRBD1 (5 bases). Looked up from germline, CDR1 is SGDLS and CDR2 is YYNGEE. The CDR3 is made up of 12 amino acids. V was cut by 1 base and J by 6 bases, with 7 bases left in between. The CDR3 sequence is CASSVQGNGYTF. CDR3 DNA sequence: TGTGCCAGCAGCGTACAGGGTAATGGCTACACCTTC. Using reference TRBV9 and TRBJ1-2 for the parts outside the CDR3, the full variable domain is DSGVTQTPKHLITATGQRVTLRCSPRSGDLSVYWYQQSLDQGLQFLIQYYNGEERAKGNILERFSAQQFPDLHSELNLSSLELGDSALYFCASSVQGNGYTFGSGTRLTVV.

The gene calls are TRBV15 and TRBJ1-5, with 7 bases fitting TRBD1. The trim removed 5 bases at V and 0 bases at J, leaving 4 bases unmatched. The CDR3 has 15 amino acids. The germline gives CDR1 LNHNV, CDR2 YYDKDF (reference sequence). CDR3 residues: CATSVRTGSNQPQHF. CDR3 DNA: TGTGCCACCAGCGTCAGGACAGGTAGCAATCAGCCCCAGCATTTT.

The rearrangement joins TRBV7-6 to TRBJ1-5, with D possibly matching TRBD1 (6 bases). V was trimmed by 1 base and J by 6 bases, leaving 13 bases between them. The CDR3 has 15 residues. Looked up from germline, CDR1 is SGHVS and CDR2 is FNYEAQ. The CDR3 nucleotides read TGTGCCAGCAGCTTAGATCCAGGGGAGAGTCAGCCCCAGCATTTT. Its protein product is CASSLDPGESQPQHF.

V usage is TRBV5-1 and J usage is TRBJ2-1; 8 bases are shared with TRBD1. CDR3 size: 15 residues. Unmatched junction bases numbered 9, after V lost 4 bases and J lost 6 bases. CDR1 and CDR2 (germline): SGHRS, YFSETQ. Written as DNA, the CDR3 is TGCGCCAGCAGCCAGGGGAACAGGGGGGTCAATGAGCAGTTCTTC. Its translation is CASSQGNRGVNEQFF.

CDR3 residues: CSVEAGVSSTDTQYF. CDR3 DNA: TGCAGCGTTGAAGCAGGGGTGTCCAGCACAGATACGCAGTATTTT. The chain uses TRBV29-1 and TRBJ2-3, with a tentative D call TRBD1 (6 bases). V was pared by 1 base and J by 0 bases, with 11 bases between. CDR3 size: 15 residues. Germline V CDR1 and CDR2: SQVTM, ANQGSEA.

The chain couples TRBV6-1 to TRBJ2-2; perhaps TRBD1 as D (5 bases). Germline-derived CDR1 and CDR2 are MNHNS and SASEGT. V was pared by 8 bases and J by 3 bases, with 10 bases between. There are 13 residues in the CDR3. The CDR3, as DNA: TGTGCCAGCCAAGGGGAATACACCGGGGAGCTGTTTTTT. Translated, it gives CASQGEYTGELFF.

The V and J genes are TRBV9 and TRBJ2-7; D ambiguous. The CDR3 is made up of 15 amino acids. V was pared by 2 bases and J by 2 bases, with 14 bases between. CDR1 and CDR2 from the germline V gene are SGDLS and YYNGEE. The CDR3 sequence is CASSVGHGSPYEQYF. DNA of the CDR3: TGTGCCAGCAGCGTCGGCCACGGATCCCCCTACGAGCAGTACTTC.

V and J are TRBV4-1 and TRBJ2-7, with 7 nucleotides matching TRBD1. Unmatched junction bases numbered 7, after V lost 3 bases and J lost 5 bases. The CDR3 extends over 14 amino acids. Germline CDR1 MGHRA, CDR2 YSYEKL. CDR3 in amino acids: CASSQATGNDEQYF. The CDR3 nucleotides read TGCGCCAGCAGCCAGGCGACAGGGAACGACGAGCAGTACTTC.

CDR3 coding DNA: TGTGCCAGCAGTTCAGGGTTAGTCCGGAACACCGGGGAGCTGTTTTTT. Protein product: CASSSGLVRNTGELFF. This chain joins TRBV12-3 or TRBV12-4 and TRBJ2-2; D is perhaps TRBD1 (5 bases). Trimming removed 4 bases at V and 1 base at J, with 13 bases between. The CDR3 extends over 16 amino acids.

The V gene is TRBV18, the J gene TRBJ2-1; TRBD1 matches at 9 bases. V dropped 0 bases and J dropped 6; count of bases not matched to a gene: 6. The CDR3 spans 16 residues. CDR1 is KGHSH and CDR2 is LQKENI in the germline V gene. CDR3 sequence reads: CASSPPRDRVVNEQFF. CDR3 nucleotides: TGTGCCAGCTCACCACCCCGGGACAGGGTTGTCAATGAGCAGTTCTTC.

V and J are TRBV15 and TRBJ2-1; D ambiguous. CDR3 length equals 15 residues. V lost 1 base and J lost 0, with 7 bases in between. From germline, CDR1 is LNHNV and CDR2 YYDKDF (reference sequence). The CDR3 DNA follows: TGTGCCACCAGCAGAGGGGTTAGCTCCTACAATGAGCAGTTCTTC. The encoded protein is CATSRGVSSYNEQFF.

The V gene is TRBV29-1, the J gene TRBJ1-1; 10 bases match TRBD1. The germline gives CDR1 SQVTM, CDR2 ANQGSEA. This CDR3 has 16 residues. Losses at the gene ends were 8 bases for V and 4 bases for J; bases not matched to a gene: 16. The CDR3 bases are TGCAGCCCCTGGTCCCGGGACAGGGGAACGGGCACTGAAGCTTTCTTT. Its translation is CSPWSRDRGTGTEAFF.

The chain employs TRBV20-1 and TRBJ1-1; 9 positions agree with TRBD1. CDR1 and CDR2 from the germline V gene are DFQATT and SNEGSKA (reference sequence). This CDR3 is built from 17 residues. Losses at the gene ends were 0 bases for V and 6 bases for J; bases not matched to a gene: 14. The chain's CDR3 is CSARDRPGTGRGPEAFF. Here the CDR3 DNA reads TGCAGTGCTAGAGACCGTCCCGGGACAGGGAGAGGACCTGAAGCTTTCTTT.

This clonotype has a handful of counts. DNA of the CDR3: TGTGCCAGCAGTTTAGGAGGCGCGGGGGCGCAGGAGCCCCAGCATTTT. Translating gives CASSLGGAGAQEPQHF. V gene TRBV12-3 or TRBV12-4 combines with J gene TRBJ1-5, with D perhaps TRBD1 (6 bases). The CDR3 is made up of 16 amino acids. Trimming took off 1 base at V and 8 bases at J, with 18 bases between the two ends.

This clonotype was counted once. The chain recombines TRBV7-9 with TRBJ2-7, with 8 bases lining up with TRBD1. CDR3 length: 14 residues. Trimming at V came to 5 bases and at J to 5 bases, leaving 8 bases not matched to a gene. Germline values: CDR1 SEHNR, CDR2 FQNEAQ (reference sequence). The CDR3 loop reads CASSLWTGRHEQYF. The DNA of the CDR3 is TGTGCCAGCAGCCTATGGACAGGGAGGCACGAGCAGTACTTC.

This clonotype occurred a few times. The chain uses TRBV5-4 and TRBJ1-2; 8 positions agree with TRBD1. Germline V gene data show CDR1 as SGHNT and CDR2 as YYREEE (reference sequence). The V and J ends lost 6 bases and 8 bases, in that order; junction bases with no gene match: 15. CDR3 length equals 15 residues. CDR3 residues: CASTSNPQGAQGYTF. CDR3 nucleotide sequence: TGTGCCAGCACCTCGAACCCGCAGGGGGCGCAGGGCTACACCTTC. Using reference TRBV5-4 and TRBJ1-2 for the parts outside the CDR3, the full variable domain is ETGVTQSPTHLIKTRGQQVTLRCSSQSGHNTVSWYQQALGQGPQFIFQYYREEENGRGNFPPRFSGLQFPNYSSELNVNALELDDSALYLCASTSNPQGAQGYTFGSGTRLTVV.

This clonotype appeared a few times. The rearrangement links TRBV7-8 to TRBJ1-4; TRBD1 matches 7 bases. Germline V gene sequence: CDR1 SGHVS, CDR2 FQNEAQ. The ends lost 5 bases at V and 7 bases at J; junction bases unmatched: 10. The CDR3 totals 15 residues. This chain's CDR3 is CASSPNRGGIEKLFF. CDR3 DNA: TGTGCCAGCAGCCCTAACAGGGGAGGGATTGAAAAACTGTTTTTT.

This chain connects TRBV9 to TRBJ2-3, with 7 bases that match TRBD1. V was clipped by 3 bases and J by 2 bases; unmatched bases: 6. Germline CDR1 and CDR2: SGDLS and YYNGEE. CDR3 length equals 15 residues. The CDR3 sequence is CASSEGQRTTDTQYF. DNA for the CDR3: TGTGCCAGCAGCGAGGGACAGAGAACCACAGATACGCAGTATTTT. Variable domain in full (rest from reference TRBV9 and TRBJ2-3): DSGVTQTPKHLITATGQRVTLRCSPRSGDLSVYWYQQSLDQGLQFLIQYYNGEERAKGNILERFSAQQFPDLHSELNLSSLELGDSALYFCASSEGQRTTDTQYFGPGTRLTVL.

The chain couples TRBV14 to TRBJ1-1; D unresolved. V lost 1 base and J lost 11, with 14 bases in between. CDR1 SGHDN and CDR2 FVKESK come from the germline V gene. There are 13 residues in the CDR3. The CDR3 is CASSQGVTEMAFF. The CDR3 region has the DNA TGTGCCAGCAGCCAAGGGGTCACTGAGATGGCTTTCTTT.

The V gene is TRBV20-1, the J gene TRBJ2-7; 8 nucleotides agree with TRBD2. The CDR3 consists of 14 residues. The junction had 8 bases not matched to a gene; V was cut back by 5 bases and J by 2 bases. Germline CDR1 and CDR2: DFQATT and SNEGSKA (reference sequence). CDR3 DNA: TGCAGTGCTGTACGCCGGGGGGGTGCCTACGAGCAGTACTTC. Its translation: CSAVRRGGAYEQYF.

The chain joins TRBV5-1 to TRBJ1-2; D not certain. This CDR3 is built from 14 residues. V lost 2 bases and J 4 bases, leaving 12 bases between the germline ends. Germline CDR1 reads SGHRS; CDR2 reads YFSETQ. Written as DNA, the CDR3 is TGCGCCAGCAGCTTAGGACGGACGACCTATGGCTACACCTTC. It is translated as CASSLGRTTYGYTF.

The chain is built from TRBV30 and TRBJ1-1; D is undetermined. The CDR3 runs to 12 residues. Trimming shortened V by 0 bases and J by 8 bases, and 10 bases separated the two germline ends. CDR1 GTSNPN and CDR2 SVGIG come from the germline V gene (reference sequence). CDR3 DNA sequence: TGTGCCTGGAGTGTACGGGCCAGAGAAGCTTTCTTT. It is translated as CAWSVRAREAFF.

The CDR3 region has the DNA TGTGCCAGCGCATCCCGGCAGAGCCTTTTCGCAACTAATGAAAAACTGTTTTTT. It specifies CASASRQSLFATNEKLFF. This chain connects TRBV11-2 to TRBJ1-4; no definite D call. V gave up 8 bases and J gave up 0 bases, with 22 bases separating them. CDR1 is SGHAT, CDR2 FQNNGV, per germline. This CDR3 has 18 amino acids.

This chain links TRBV12-3 or TRBV12-4 with TRBJ1-3; 7 bases match TRBD1. With 6 bases clipped from V and 2 bases from J, the junction kept 4 bases outside the gene matches. This CDR3 contains 14 residues. The CDR3 protein is CASSDRVAGNTIYF. DNA for the CDR3: TGTGCCAGCAGCGACAGGGTAGCTGGAAACACCATATATTTT.